What follows are 17 T cell receptor beta chains derived from one specimen sequenced in a study of PD-L1 blockade in urothelial cancer. Some clones are missing from TCRdb's copy, which holds only in-frame ones; the method was immunoSEQ multiplex PCR. The top ten hold roughly 0.99% of the sample, which has over 75,000 clones, more than 80% seen once. This sample's time point: pretreatment peripheral blood. The sequencing used PBMCs, collected around atezolizumab (anti-PD-L1) treatment. The receptors come from a woman older than 75 with urothelial cancer.

This clone appeared a single time. The chain couples TRBV5-1 to TRBJ1-4, with D possibly matching TRBD1 (5 bases). Germline CDR1 is SGHRS and CDR2 is YFSETQ. The CDR3 length is 15 residues. V lost 4 bases to trimming and J lost 2 bases, with 12 bases between them. In DNA form, the CDR3 reads TGCGCCAGCAGCGGCCAGGGTTTTACTAATGAAAAACTGTTTTTT. Translation: CASSGQGFTNEKLFF.

CDR3 DNA: TGTGCCAGCGGAGCAGGGCCCTTCTACGAGCAGTACTTC. This encodes CASGAGPFYEQYF. This chain connects TRBV28 to TRBJ2-7; a possible D gene is TRBD1 (5 bases). CDR1 and CDR2 (germline): MDHEN, SYDVKM. V lost 8 bases and J lost 3, with 14 bases in between. The CDR3 is 13 amino acids.

The table lists this clone with a count of one. Other DNA sequences in this sample translate to the same CDR3. This chain uses TRBV5-1 with TRBJ2-1; 8 bases align to TRBD2. V dropped 2 bases and J dropped 3; count of bases not matched to a gene: 7. The CDR3 runs 16 residues. Germline assignment: CDR1 SGHRS and CDR2 YFSETQ. CDR3: CASSLSGTSGYNEQFF. The CDR3 DNA reads as TGCGCCAGCAGCTTATCCGGGACTAGTGGCTACAATGAGCAGTTCTTC.

The rearrangement uses TRBV19 and TRBJ1-5, with D possibly being TRBD1 (5 bases). The ends were cut back, 5 bases at V and 9 bases at J, with 11 bases in the middle. CDR3 size: 12 residues. Germline CDR1 is LNHDA and CDR2 is SQIVND (reference sequence). CDR3 loop: CASSSGGWPQHF. The CDR3 nucleotides read TGTGCCAGTAGTTCCGGGGGATGGCCCCAGCATTTT.

The CDR3 loop is CASRPQGAIGYTF. The CDR3 nucleotides are TGTGCCAGCAGACCACAGGGGGCTATTGGCTACACCTTC. The V call is TRBV6-1, the J call TRBJ1-2; 9 bases match TRBD1. V gave up 6 bases and J gave up 7 bases; unmatched junction bases: 6. This CDR3 spans 13 amino acids. The germline V gene encodes CDR1 MNHNS and CDR2 SASEGT.

This CDR3 reads CASSGVDRGMQGTEAFF. The CDR3, as DNA: TGTGCCAGCAGCGGGGTGGACAGGGGGATGCAGGGTACTGAAGCTTTCTTT. V and J are TRBV5-6 and TRBJ1-1; 10 bases match TRBD1. The CDR3 runs to 17 residues. Germline V gene data show CDR1 as SGHDT and CDR2 as YYEEEE. The junction had 14 bases not matched to a gene; V was cut back by 4 bases and J by 5 bases.

The chain recombines TRBV9 with TRBJ1-5; unclear D gene. Germline V gives CDR1 SGDLS, CDR2 YYNGEE. The germline V and J ends were trimmed by 2 bases and 3 bases, with 6 bases remaining between them. This CDR3 is 13 amino acids long. The DNA of the CDR3 is TGTGCCAGCAGCGTTCAGGACAATCAGCCCCAGCATTTT. Translating it yields CASSVQDNQPQHF. Full variable domain (outside the CDR3, taken from reference TRBV9 and TRBJ1-5): DSGVTQTPKHLITATGQRVTLRCSPRSGDLSVYWYQQSLDQGLQFLIQYYNGEERAKGNILERFSAQQFPDLHSELNLSSLELGDSALYFCASSVQDNQPQHFGDGTRLSIL.

The chain employs TRBV6-6 and TRBJ2-7; D perhaps matches TRBD2 (5 bases). Germline CDR1 and CDR2: MNHNY and SVGAGI (reference sequence). The CDR3 totals 14 residues. Between the trimmed V and J ends, which lost 6 bases and 2 bases, there was a span of 14 bases. This CDR3 is CASSPDVGAYEQYF. As DNA, the CDR3 is TGTGCCAGCAGCCCGGATGTGGGAGCCTACGAGCAGTACTTC.

This chain links TRBV6-1 with TRBJ1-1, with 7 bases lining up with TRBD1. The CDR3 is 15 residues long. Trimming removed 1 base from V and 1 base from J; junction bases left unmatched: 3. Germline CDR1 and CDR2: MNHNS and SASEGT. CDR3 sequence: CASSEGRTGNTEAFF. The CDR3, as DNA: TGTGCCAGCAGTGAAGGGAGGACAGGGAACACTGAAGCTTTCTTT.

A single count supports this clone. V and J are TRBV7-3 and TRBJ2-3, with unresolved D. This CDR3 has 14 residues. V was clipped by 4 bases and J by 4 bases, with 12 bases between them. Germline CDR1 is SGHTA and CDR2 is FQGTGA. The CDR3 region has the DNA TGTGCCAGCAGCTCCCCGGAGACGGCAGATACGCAGTATTTT. This gives the protein CASSSPETADTQYF. Looking up the rest from reference TRBV7-3 and TRBJ2-3 gives the full variable domain: GAGVSQTPSNKVTEKGKYVELRCDPISGHTALYWYRQSLGQGPEFLIYFQGTGAADDSGLPNDRFFAVRPEGSVSTLKIQRTERGDSAVYLCASSSPETADTQYFGPGTRLTVL.

This clone was counted once. The chain links TRBV7-8 to TRBJ1-5, with 7 bases identical to TRBD1. Unmatched junction bases numbered 5, after V lost 5 bases and J lost 1 base. The CDR3 totals 15 residues. Germline V gives CDR1 SGHVS, CDR2 FQNEAQ. The DNA of the CDR3 is TGTGCCAGCAGCCTCCGGGACAGCAGCAATCAGCCCCAGCATTTT. Amino acid sequence: CASSLRDSSNQPQHF.

V is TRBV15 and J is TRBJ1-2; no clear D. Germline CDR1 reads LNHNV; CDR2 reads YYDKDF (reference sequence). The CDR3 runs to 12 residues. The germline V and J ends were trimmed by 1 base and 4 bases, with 4 bases remaining between them. The CDR3 spells CATSRGGYGYTF. CDR3 nucleotides: TGTGCCACCAGCAGAGGCGGCTATGGCTACACCTTC.

This clone was recorded only once. The chain combines TRBV5-1 with TRBJ2-1; 7 positions match TRBD1. Germline trimming cut 5 bases from V and 2 bases from J; bases unmatched to any gene: 7. This CDR3 region has 15 residues. Germline loops: CDR1 SGHRS, CDR2 YFSETQ. The CDR3 loop reads CASRLEGGAYNEQFF. The CDR3 DNA follows: TGCGCCAGCAGGTTAGAAGGGGGCGCCTACAATGAGCAGTTCTTC. Together with reference TRBV5-1 and TRBJ2-1, the CDR3 gives the full variable domain: KAGVTQTPRYLIKTRGQQVTLSCSPISGHRSVSWYQQTPGQGLQFLFEYFSETQRNKGNFPGRFSGRQFSNSRSEMNVSTLELGDSALYLCASRLEGGAYNEQFFGPGTRLTVL.

The chain has TRBV28 and TRBJ1-1; 8 positions agree with TRBD1. The junction had 4 bases not matched to a gene; V was cut back by 3 bases and J by 4 bases. CDR3 length: 14 residues. Germline loops: CDR1 MDHEN, CDR2 SYDVKM. CDR3 sequence reads: CASSFPTGGTEAFF. CDR3 bases: TGTGCCAGCAGTTTCCCCACAGGGGGCACTGAAGCTTTCTTT.

V and J are TRBV19 and TRBJ1-5; 7 bases align to TRBD1. The CDR3 runs 16 residues. J lost 5 bases, V lost 5 bases, and 12 bases had no gene match. The germline CDR1 and CDR2 sequences are LNHDA and SQIVND (reference sequence). The CDR3 protein is CASSVRGQRKYQPQHF. CDR3 bases: TGTGCCAGTAGTGTCCGGGGACAGAGGAAATATCAGCCCCAGCATTTT.

This clone was seen once. The gene calls are TRBV13 and TRBJ2-7, with TRBD1 matching over 10 bases. The CDR3 extends over 14 amino acids. Losses at the gene ends were 5 bases for V and 5 bases for J; bases not matched to a gene: 6. Per germline, CDR1 PRHDT and CDR2 FYEKMQ (reference sequence). The chain's CDR3 is CASSQRDRGDEQYF. DNA for the CDR3: TGTGCCAGCAGCCAACGGGACAGGGGCGACGAGCAGTACTTC.

V gene TRBV6-1 combines with J gene TRBJ2-1; 8 nucleotides agree with TRBD1. J gave up 2 bases and V 7 bases, and 7 bases lay outside the gene matches. Per germline, CDR1 MNHNS and CDR2 SASEGT. This CDR3 region has 15 residues. CDR3: CASITGTGPYNEQFF. The DNA of the CDR3 is TGTGCCAGCATTACCGGGACAGGTCCCTACAATGAGCAGTTCTTC.